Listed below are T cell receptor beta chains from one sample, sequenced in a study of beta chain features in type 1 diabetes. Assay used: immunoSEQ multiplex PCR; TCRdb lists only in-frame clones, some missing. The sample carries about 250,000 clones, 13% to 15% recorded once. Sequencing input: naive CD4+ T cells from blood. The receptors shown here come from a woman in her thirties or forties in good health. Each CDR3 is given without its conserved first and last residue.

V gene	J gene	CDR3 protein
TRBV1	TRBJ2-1	TSSLRGNEQF
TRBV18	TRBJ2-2	ASSVYTGELF
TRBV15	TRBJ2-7	ATSRDSGRYYEQY
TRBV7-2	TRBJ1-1	ASSLSTGTAEAF
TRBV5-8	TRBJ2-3	ASSLAGTDTDTQY
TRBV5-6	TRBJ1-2	ASSLADNYGYT
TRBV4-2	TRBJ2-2	ASSQEGAGTGELF
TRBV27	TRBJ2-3	ASSSPGGAGGTTGDTQY
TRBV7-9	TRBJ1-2	ASSSWDRLYGYT
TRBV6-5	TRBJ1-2	ASSPRDRLYGYT
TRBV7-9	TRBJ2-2	AGKRTVTGELF
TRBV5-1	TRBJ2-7	ASSLATGPVTYEQY
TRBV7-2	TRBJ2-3	ASSLATATDTQY
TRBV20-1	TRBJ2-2	SAIRGGELF
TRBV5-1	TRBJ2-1	ASSSLAGAVDEQF
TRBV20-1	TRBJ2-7	SAGSTGQY
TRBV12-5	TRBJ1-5	ASGLVSTGFGNQPQH
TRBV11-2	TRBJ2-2	ASSLRTGELF